This TCR beta chain stems from a study of radiation and T cells in renal cell carcinoma (TCRdb year 2020). For the wider study: In total, 50 to 55 samples underwent TCR beta sequencing: 25 or so tumors plus 27 peripheral blood samples. Across all 50 or so samples, 4,016,671 unique CDR3 nucleotide sequences, encoding 2.5 million to 3 million unique CDR3 amino acid sequences, were identified. The last blood draw happened 4 weeks after radiation, timed to coincide with nephrectomy.

Trimming takes 3 bases from V and 6 bases from J, and the germline ends sit 13 bases apart. CDR1 and CDR2 were assigned from the germline V gene as SNHLY and FYNNEI. There are 14 amino acids in the CDR3, from cysteine to phenylalanine inclusive. Of the read, only the CDR3 DNA is kept; its 42 bases are in frame from base 1. The time point label for this specimen denotes: blood 4 weeks post-SBRT, at nephrectomy. The sample's treatment or condition label, decoded: 15 Gy SBRT to primary tumor, nephrectomy 4 weeks later. The samples were obtained from a clinical trial, where primary renal cell carcinomas were treated with 15 Gy stereotactic body radiation therapy and then removed by nephrectomy 4 weeks afterward. To follow tumor-enriched clonotypes, serial peripheral blood was collected from radiation-treated patients at baseline and at 2 weeks and 4 weeks after SBRT. Renal cell carcinoma with clear cell pathology was present in all patients. The QIAamp DNA Blood Mini Kit (Qiagen) was used to prepare genomic DNA for TCR sequencing. The analyses included only samples that passed all quality control checks.

As concerns this clone: Its specific antigen is unknown. Nothing much larger sits one base from this clone, and base qualities are not available.

Following the manufacturer's recommendations, the immunoSEQ kit was used to generate TCR beta libraries from genomic DNA. To prepare libraries, a first multiplex PCR with proprietary primers was run, followed by a second PCR that added unique barcodes, and a bead cleanup was done after each round. A kit-provided positive control reaction and a negative control reaction were included in every sample batch. The final libraries were assessed on an Agilent 4200 TapeStation D1000 ScreenTape, pooled by volume, and quantified by qPCR. Sequencing was performed on an Illumina NextSeq500 with a MidOutput 150-cycle cartridge, and 156 Read1 and 15 Index1 cycles were run with kit custom primers. The pooled library was loaded at roughly 1 pM, and roughly 20% PhiX control was spiked in. The authors' pipeline ran thus. Vendor-processed data were analyzed in R, and a clonotype was defined as all T cells sharing the same CDR3 nucleotide sequence. For clone abundance analyses, frequencies were normalized to the 10,000 most abundant clones in each sample. Public T cell clones, which averaged fewer than five per sample, were excluded before analysis. A difference in abundance of at least 32-fold between compartments was used to define tumor-enriched and baseline blood-enriched clonotypes. Clonotypes expanded or contracted between blood time points were identified with a beta-binomial differential abundance model. Tumor-blood repertoire similarity was measured with the Baroni-Urbani and Buser coefficient, and groups were compared using two-tailed Wilcoxon tests in R. Here the immuneACCESS table is served through TCRdb, limited to in-frame sequences with V and J called. Missing clones are a known gap in these copies; in checked studies unresolved V genes cover under half, and the rest lacks a known reason. Clonal size and the V and J genes are those of that table, whereas D and trimming came from the DNA. For this sample there are 30,000 to 40,000 clones; approximately 84% appear just once. The top ten clonotypes cover roughly a third of the sample.

General findings and caveats noted by the study authors: Dynamics of the blood repertoire were not tracked past 4 weeks after treatment. Because pretreatment tumor biopsies were not available, the baseline intratumoral presence of clonotypes could not be determined. An increase in top tumor clonotypes in blood was observed from baseline to 2 weeks post-radiation, followed by contraction by 4 weeks, which was taken to suggest transient expansion of tumor-resident clones. Effects of radiation dose or scheduling on the TCR repertoire could not be addressed with the single-armed trial design.

The chain employs TRBV2 and TRBJ2-3; the D gene is possibly TRBD2, with 6 bases matching. The source is a man in his 60s with renal cell carcinoma. The specimen comprised blood, sampled from a patient whose treatment included radiotherapy and nephrectomy. At the DNA level, the sequence is TGTGCCAGCAGTGATGGCTACCGGGAGGATACGCAGTATTTT. It specifies CASSDGYREDTQYF.